The entry below gives a single TCR beta chain sequence along with its context. What it binds is not known. This CDR3 contains 17 residues. Germline V CDR1 and CDR2: MDHEN, SYDVKM. The V and J ends lost 7 bases and 0 bases, in that order; junction bases with no gene match: 10. To make TCR beta libraries, researchers used iRepertoire HTBI primers and Arm-PCR of CDR3 regions. TCRdb fed the multiplex PCR reads into MiXCR, producing one record per CDR3 protein. Among some 460,000 distinct CDR3 sequences, around 15% were seen once, and the ten largest hold less than 15%. Specified time point: newly diagnosed GD, antithyroid drugs for less than 3 months. Isolated PBMC RNA provided the starting material for the TCR library. EDTA tubes were used for drawing around 9.7 milliliters of peripheral blood. These data belong to a study of regulatory T cells in long-lasting Graves disease. Whole-study findings and limits: Only peripheral blood was studied, not thyroid tissue.

This sample was shared with a second study, whose subject was T cells in Graves' hyperthyroidism and ophthalmopathy. That work contributes: RT-PCR in the first round (using the HTBI primer set) targeted the TCR CDR3. From stable hyperthyroidism, ophthalmopathy was set apart by a 13 V-J model.

The chain combines TRBV28 with TRBJ1-3, with TRBD1 matching over 9 bases. This TCR was sampled from a man aged 35-49 years with Graves disease. The sequencing here drew on peripheral blood mononuclear cells (PBMCs), taken at new diagnosis, from a patient treated with antithyroid drugs. The chain's CDR3 is CASTPPGQGFSGNTIYF. The CDR3 DNA reads TGTGCCAGCACCCCCCCGGGACAGGGTTTCTCTGGAAACACCATATATTTT.